The 26 T cell receptor beta chains listed next were all sequenced from one sample in a study of cytomegalovirus exposure and HLA in healthy donors. The PCR ran on 60 Vbeta and 13 Jbeta primers. Here immunoSEQ multiplex PCR was the method, and the copy in TCRdb shows in-frame clones only, minus some. The table lists under 150,000 clones, 65% to 80% of them singletons. The sample taken for sequencing was PBMCs. The source is a male donor in good health and CMV-seropositive.

V and J are TRBV4-2 and TRBJ2-1; maybe TRBD2 (5 bases). The germline V and J ends were trimmed by 2 bases and 4 bases, with 18 bases remaining between them. The CDR3 totals 17 residues. Germline V CDR1 and CDR2: LGHNA, YNFKEQ. The CDR3 DNA reads as TGTGCCAGCAGCCAACATGCCGGGTCGGGGATGTACAATGAGCAGTTCTTC. Its translation: CASSQHAGSGMYNEQFF.

The CDR3 region has the DNA TGTGCCAGCTCACCGGGGGCAACCCAATACGAGCAGTACTTC. It translates to CASSPGATQYEQYF. J is TRBJ2-7 and V is TRBV18; D may be TRBD1 (6 bases). V was clipped by 3 bases and J by 4 bases, with 13 bases between them. Germline V gene lookup returns CDR1 KGHSH and CDR2 LQKENI. The CDR3 totals 14 residues.

The rearrangement uses TRBV5-5 and TRBJ1-1, with unresolved D. Trimming removed 2 bases from V and 1 base from J, with 12 bases in between. The CDR3 has 15 residues. Germline-derived CDR1 and CDR2 are SGHKS and YYEKEE (reference sequence). The CDR3 DNA reads as TGTGCCAGCAGCTTACTCCCGCGACAGAACACTGAAGCTTTCTTT. Translation gives CASSLLPRQNTEAFF.

This clone was counted once. The CDR3: CASSAGGQGARGYTF. DNA for the CDR3: TGTGCCAGCAGCGCCGGGGGGCAGGGGGCAAGGGGCTACACCTTC. The genes are TRBV9 and TRBJ1-2; 8 nucleotides match TRBD1. This CDR3 comprises 15 residues. V was clipped by 3 bases and J by 8 bases; unmatched bases: 12. CDR1 is SGDLS, CDR2 YYNGEE, per germline. The full variable domain, with the rest looked up from reference TRBV9 and TRBJ1-2, is DSGVTQTPKHLITATGQRVTLRCSPRSGDLSVYWYQQSLDQGLQFLIQYYNGEERAKGNILERFSAQQFPDLHSELNLSSLELGDSALYFCASSAGGQGARGYTFGSGTRLTVV.

The chain joins TRBV6-5 to TRBJ2-5; TRBD2 matches at 13 bases. CDR3 size: 15 residues. The V gene end was trimmed by 2 bases and the J gene end by 3 bases; junction bases not matched to a gene: 0. The germline gives CDR1 MNHEY, CDR2 SVGAGI. CDR3 coding DNA: TGTGCCAGCAGTTACGGACTAGCGGGAGAAGAGACCCAGTACTTC. It specifies CASSYGLAGEETQYF.

This chain connects TRBV5-1 to TRBJ1-2; D call uncertain. Germline V gene lookup returns CDR1 SGHRS and CDR2 YFSETQ. The CDR3 is 15 residues long. The V gene lost 4 bases and the J gene lost 0 bases, with 13 bases spanning the gap. The CDR3 sequence is CASSREGFANYGYTF. CDR3 nucleotide sequence: TGCGCCAGCAGCAGAGAGGGTTTCGCTAACTATGGCTACACCTTC.

The rearrangement links TRBV21-1 to TRBJ2-6; the table assigns TRBD2, which was not confirmed against the DNA. TRBV21-1 counts as a pseudogene. The CDR3 is made up of 15 amino acids. The CDR3 spells CASSKLVSGANVLTF. The CDR3 nucleotides read TGTGCCAGCAGCAAACTAGTCTCTGGGGCCAACGTCCTGACTTTC.

V is TRBV7-9 and J is TRBJ1-2, with TRBD1 matching over 12 bases. The CDR3 has 17 residues. Germline CDR1 and CDR2: SEHNR and FQNEAQ (reference sequence). Trimming at V came to 4 bases and at J to 0 bases, leaving 6 bases not matched to a gene. The CDR3 nucleotides are TGTGCCAGCAGCTACCGGGACAGGGGGCTTTCTAACTATGGCTACACCTTC. It yields the protein CASSYRDRGLSNYGYTF.

The chain has TRBV7-9 and TRBJ2-7, with unresolved D. CDR1 SEHNR and CDR2 FQNEAQ come from the germline V gene (reference sequence). The germline V and J ends were trimmed by 1 base and 0 bases, with 16 bases remaining between them. There are 17 residues in the CDR3. CDR3 amino acids: CASSLGHGGVSSYEQYF. Written as DNA, the CDR3 is TGTGCCAGCAGCTTAGGGCATGGCGGTGTGAGCTCCTACGAGCAGTACTTC. The whole variable domain, filled in from reference TRBV7-9 and TRBJ2-7, reads DTGVSQNPRHKITKRGQNVTFRCDPISEHNRLYWYRQTLGQGPEFLTYFQNEAQLEKSRLLSDRFSAERPKGSFSTLEIQRTEQGDSAMYLCASSLGHGGVSSYEQYFGPGTRLTVT.

This clone appeared a few times. The V gene is TRBV23-1, the J gene TRBJ2-7; possibly TRBD1 for D (6 bases). TRBV23-1 is sorted into the ORF group, with uncertain function. The CDR3 runs 13 residues. Trimming cost V 6 bases and J 6 bases, with 15 bases left between them. CDR3 in DNA: TGCGCCAGCAGGCTTCGACAGGAAGCCGAGCAGTACTTC. The encoded protein is CASRLRQEAEQYF.

V and J are TRBV5-1 and TRBJ2-7; TRBD2 aligns across 7 bases. The CDR3 is 14 residues long. Germline V gene lookup returns CDR1 SGHRS and CDR2 YFSETQ. The V gene end was trimmed by 0 bases and the J gene end by 0 bases; junction bases not matched to a gene: 0. CDR3 amino acids: CASSLGDYSYEQYF. The CDR3 coding sequence is TGCGCCAGCAGCTTGGGGGACTACTCCTACGAGCAGTACTTC.

This chain connects TRBV19 to TRBJ2-1, with 9 bases fitting TRBD1. CDR1 LNHDA and CDR2 SQIVND come from the germline V gene (reference sequence). V gave up 5 bases and J gave up 4 bases; unmatched junction bases: 6. The CDR3 runs 15 residues. DNA of the CDR3: TGTGCCAGTAGTCGAGGGGGACAGGGATACAATGAGCAGTTCTTC. It specifies CASSRGGQGYNEQFF.

This sequence joins TRBV11-1 and TRBJ2-7, with 7 bases lining up with TRBD1. V was pared by 4 bases and J by 2 bases, with 5 bases of the junction left unmatched. There are 14 residues in the CDR3. The V gene's germline CDR1 is SGHAT and CDR2 FQDESV (reference sequence). The CDR3 nucleotides are TGTGCCAGCAGCTCAGACAGGGCTGCCTACGAGCAGTACTTC. Encoded protein: CASSSDRAAYEQYF.

The chain uses TRBV6-5 and TRBJ1-2; possible D gene TRBD1, 6 bases. The CDR3 has 14 amino acids. V lost 7 bases, J lost 4 bases, and 16 bases lay in between. CDR1 and CDR2 from the germline V gene are MNHEY and SVGAGI. The CDR3 DNA follows: TGTGCCAGCAAGGGGGGGGAGGTCGGCTATGGCTACACCTTC. This encodes CASKGGEVGYGYTF.

The CDR3 bases are TGTGCCAGCAGCTTAGGGGGCGGGGGGTCAGATACGCAGTATTTT. It codes for CASSLGGGGSDTQYF. V gene TRBV7-2 combines with J gene TRBJ2-3, with TRBD2 matching over 8 bases. The V segment lost 1 base and the J segment 4 bases; nucleotides outside the gene matches: 4. The V gene's germline CDR1 is SGHTA and CDR2 FQGNSA. This CDR3 contains 15 residues.

This sequence joins TRBV2 and TRBJ2-3, with TRBD1 matching 7 bases. The CDR3 sequence is 15 residues long. V shed 2 bases, J shed 3 bases, and the junction held 5 bases outside the gene matches. Germline CDR1 and CDR2: SNHLY and FYNNEI. The CDR3 DNA reads as TGTGCCAGCAGTGAATACGACAGGGAGACAGATACGCAGTATTTT. Translated: CASSEYDRETDTQYF.

V and J are TRBV7-2 and TRBJ2-5; D is possibly TRBD2 (7 bases). The germline gives CDR1 SGHTA, CDR2 FQGNSA. Trimming took off 8 bases at V and 4 bases at J, with 14 bases between the two ends. The CDR3 runs 13 residues. CDR3 nucleotide sequence: TGTGCCAGCGGGAGGGGGGGTTTAGAGACCCAGTACTTC. This translates into CASGRGGLETQYF.

The V call is TRBV29-1, the J call TRBJ2-1, with D unresolved. Germline V gene data show CDR1 as SQVTM and CDR2 as ANQGSEA. V lost 5 bases and J lost 0, with 8 bases in between. This CDR3 contains 13 residues. The CDR3 protein is CSVLRNSYNEQFF. In nucleotides, the CDR3 is TGCAGCGTTTTGCGTAACTCCTACAATGAGCAGTTCTTC.

The rearrangement uses TRBV5-1 and TRBJ1-2, with 8 nucleotides matching TRBD1. Germline lookup yields CDR1 SGHRS and CDR2 YFSETQ. V trimming: 0 bases; J trimming: 8 bases; junction bases outside the gene matches: 6. CDR3 length: 14 residues. This CDR3 is CASSLAQGAGGYTF. CDR3 DNA: TGCGCCAGCAGCTTGGCCCAGGGGGCCGGAGGCTACACCTTC.

The CDR3 coding sequence is TGCAGCGTTGAAGTAAGTAGTAATGACGGAGGACGGGAAAAACTGTTTTTT. Protein product: CSVEVSSNDGGREKLFF. V gene TRBV29-1 combines with J gene TRBJ1-4, with no clear D. Germline V gene data show CDR1 as SQVTM and CDR2 as ANQGSEA. The length of the CDR3 is 17 residues. V lost 1 base and J lost 8, with 23 bases in between.

This rearrangement joins TRBV2 to TRBJ1-4; D perhaps matches TRBD1 (5 bases). This CDR3 contains 13 residues. The germline V gene has CDR1 SNHLY and CDR2 FYNNEI. V dropped 2 bases and J dropped 10 bases, with 11 bases sitting between them. The CDR3 loop is CASSELQRGKLFF. CDR3 nucleotide sequence: TGTGCCAGCAGTGAATTGCAAAGGGGAAAACTGTTTTTT.

This clone has a handful of counts. The rearrangement links TRBV9 to TRBJ2-5; 8 bases align to TRBD2. Looked up from germline, CDR1 is SGDLS and CDR2 is YYNGEE. Losses at the gene ends were 0 bases for V and 4 bases for J; bases not matched to a gene: 8. The CDR3 runs 16 residues. The CDR3 sequence: CASSVEASGLGETQYF. The CDR3 DNA follows: TGTGCCAGCAGCGTAGAGGCTAGCGGGTTAGGAGAGACCCAGTACTTC.

CDR3: CASSASGGGGQPQHF. CDR3 DNA sequence: TGTGCCAGCAGTGCCTCCGGGGGGGGTGGTCAGCCCCAGCATTTT. This chain links TRBV27 with TRBJ1-5, with D perhaps TRBD1 (5 bases). Per the germline V gene, CDR1 is MNHEY and CDR2 is SMNVEV (reference sequence). The CDR3 extends over 15 amino acids. The V gene lost 5 bases and the J gene lost 6 bases, with 17 bases spanning the gap.

The chain recombines TRBV30 with TRBJ2-6, with 8 bases aligning to TRBD2. Germline-derived CDR1 and CDR2 are GTSNPN and SVGIG (reference sequence). CDR3 length: 17 amino acids. V dropped 4 bases and J dropped 0; count of bases not matched to a gene: 8. This chain's CDR3 is CAWTPGGADSGANVLTF. The CDR3 DNA follows: TGTGCCTGGACCCCGGGGGGGGCGGACTCTGGGGCCAACGTCCTGACTTTC.

This clone was recorded only once. The genes are TRBV19 and TRBJ1-1, with D uncertain. The germline V gene has CDR1 LNHDA and CDR2 SQIVND (reference sequence). The CDR3 consists of 15 residues. Trimming removed 1 base from V and 3 bases from J, with 12 bases in between. CDR3 in DNA: TGTGCCAGTAGTATAGTGTATGGCGGCTACACTGAAGCTTTCTTT. This translates into CASSIVYGGYTEAFF. Using reference TRBV19 and TRBJ1-1 for the parts outside the CDR3, the full variable domain is DGGITQSPKYLFRKEGQNVTLSCEQNLNHDAMYWYRQDPGQGLRLIYYSQIVNDFQKGDIAEGYSVSREKKESFPLTVTSAQKNPTAFYLCASSIVYGGYTEAFFGQGTRLTVV.

The rearrangement joins TRBV7-9 to TRBJ1-1; TRBD1 aligns across 7 bases. Germline V gene lookup returns CDR1 SEHNR and CDR2 FQNEAQ (reference sequence). This CDR3 has 13 amino acids. After removal of 6 bases from V and 8 bases from J, the junction contained 9 bases not matched to a gene. In nucleotides, the CDR3 is TGTGCCAGCAGACACGACAGGGAGTCGGAAGCTTTCTTT. Protein product: CASRHDRESEAFF. Supplemented by reference TRBV7-9 and TRBJ1-1, the full variable domain reads DTGVSQNPRHKITKRGQNVTFRCDPISEHNRLYWYRQTLGQGPEFLTYFQNEAQLEKSRLLSDRFSAERPKGSFSTLEIQRTEQGDSAMYLCASRHDRESEAFFGQGTRLTVV.